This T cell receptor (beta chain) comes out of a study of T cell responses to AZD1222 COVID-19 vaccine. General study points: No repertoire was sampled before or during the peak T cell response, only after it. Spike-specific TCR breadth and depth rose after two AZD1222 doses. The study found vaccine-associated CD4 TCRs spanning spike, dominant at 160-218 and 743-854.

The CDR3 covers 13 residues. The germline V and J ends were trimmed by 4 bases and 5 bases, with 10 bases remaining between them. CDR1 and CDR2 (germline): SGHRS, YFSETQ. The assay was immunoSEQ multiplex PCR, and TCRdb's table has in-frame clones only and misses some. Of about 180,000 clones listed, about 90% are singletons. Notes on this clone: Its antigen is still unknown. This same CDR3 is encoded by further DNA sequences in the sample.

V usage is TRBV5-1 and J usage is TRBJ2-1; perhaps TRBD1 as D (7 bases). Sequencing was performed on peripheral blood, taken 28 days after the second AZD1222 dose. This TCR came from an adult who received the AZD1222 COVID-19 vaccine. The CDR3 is CASSAGQNNEQFF. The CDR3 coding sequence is TGCGCCAGCAGCGCGGGACAGAACAATGAGCAGTTCTTC.